This record concerns one T cell receptor (beta chain) sequence. The antigen is unknown. The sample has other DNA sequences that encode this CDR3 too. The CDR3 has 14 residues. Per germline, CDR1 GTSNPN and CDR2 SVGIG (reference sequence). V dropped 0 bases and J dropped 1 base, with 7 bases sitting between them. This specimen comes from a study of OX40 agonist ivuxolimab in advanced cancers. Whole-study findings and limits: Partly responding patients at 0.1-3.0 mg/kg showed some of the smallest clonal expansion.

Assay: immunoSEQ multiplex PCR; the TCRdb copy retains only in-frame clones and omits some. The sample carries about 60,000 clones, around 90% recorded once. Sample: CD4+ or CD8+ T cells sorted from blood, taken in a trial of the OX40 agonist ivuxolimab. This chain links TRBV30 with TRBJ1-3, with unresolved D. The sequence was obtained from an adult with an advanced solid tumor such as melanoma, head and neck, liver or kidney cancer. The CDR3 protein is CAWSVGGSGNTIYF. Written as DNA, the CDR3 is TGTGCCTGGAGTGTCGGAGGGTCTGGAAACACCATATATTTT.